This T cell receptor (beta chain) appears in the sequencing data of a study of molecular identifiers for immune sequencing clone quantification. Listed TCR primers, together with previously described methods, were used for the bulk TCR libraries. MiXCR, run by TCRdb on the PCR reads, gives a single entry per CDR3 protein. The table lists more than 250,000 distinct CDR3 sequences, about 21% of them singletons, with under 0.95% in the top ten. This clonotype showed up just a few times. The antigen is not known. Findings and limits, study-wide: For effector cells, clones above 20 RNA copies held over 98% of molecules; for naive cells, under 1%.

The CDR3 consists of 15 residues. V was trimmed by 5 bases and J by 2 bases, leaving 14 bases between them. Germline V gene lookup returns CDR1 MNHEY and CDR2 SMNVEV (reference sequence). Libraries used about 18,000 to 1,100,000 sorted naive CD8 T cells and 10%, 30% or 50% RNA input. This receptor was identified in a human donor in good health. Some libraries in this study had Jurkat cell RNA spiked in. Sequences were obtained from naive CD8+ T cells from blood, with Jurkat cell RNA spiked in. Stated subset: FACS-sorted CD8+CD4-CCR7+CD45RA+ naive T cells. The chain employs TRBV27 and TRBJ2-3; tentative D call: TRBD1 (6 bases). CDR3 DNA sequence: TGTGCCAGCAGTCAATGGGGACAACCCACAGATACGCAGTATTTT. This sequence encodes CASSQWGQPTDTQYF.